The clone carrying this TCR beta chain has only a few counts. The target antigen is unknown. Following extraction, RNA underwent reverse transcription to cDNA, which served as the sequencing template. Data came from immunoSEQ multiplex PCR; TCRdb stores just in-frame clones and leaves some out. The repertoire consists of roughly 40,000 clones, with about three fifths occurring once and the leading ten covering about a fifth. The sample originates from a study of CD8+ T cells in alopecia areata. Study-level information: Treatment comprised oral tofacitinib, 5 to 10 mg twice daily, in treated patients. The study's findings and limits: Administration of tofacitinib significantly diminished scalp clonality and expanded CD8+ clones within the top 100.

Treatment here: oral pan-JAK inhibitor, 5-10 mg twice daily. The V end lost 4 bases, the J end lost 4 bases, and 11 bases lay between the germline ends. The CDR3 has 13 residues. The germline CDR1 and CDR2 sequences are SGHRS and YFSETQ. V usage is TRBV5-1 and J usage is TRBJ1-1; D is uncertain. This receptor was obtained from a human donor with alopecia areata. The sequences come from CD8+ T cells sorted from blood, collected at week 4, from a patient treated with tofacitinib. The CDR3 nucleotides are TGCGCCAGCAGCCGTGTAAGTCCCACTGAAGCTTTCTTT. Its protein product is CASSRVSPTEAFF. The full variable domain, completed using reference TRBV5-1 and TRBJ1-1, is KAGVTQTPRYLIKTRGQQVTLSCSPISGHRSVSWYQQTPGQGLQFLFEYFSETQRNKGNFPGRFSGRQFSNSRSEMNVSTLELGDSALYLCASSRVSPTEAFFGQGTRLTVV.